The clone carrying this TCR beta chain was seen repeatedly, ten times or more. The antigen remains undetermined. Time point meaning: newly diagnosed GD, antithyroid drugs for less than 3 months. TCR sequences were obtained from RNA taken from PBMCs. This specimen belongs to a study of regulatory T cells in long-lasting Graves disease. General study findings and limits: Investigators studied peripheral blood only, not thyroid tissue.

V lost 5 bases and J lost 1; bases outside the gene matches: 6. The CDR3 totals 15 residues. Germline V lookup: CDR1 SGHNT, CDR2 YENEEA. According to the study, TCR beta libraries were built with iRepertoire HTBI primers and CDR3-region Arm-PCR. MiXCR, run by TCRdb on the multiplex PCR reads, gives a single entry per CDR3 protein. Among about 440,000 distinct CDR3 sequences listed, under 15% were seen once. These same data were also listed under a study on T cells in Graves' hyperthyroidism and ophthalmopathy. That paper adds: Uncontrolled infection, other autoimmune disease, pregnancy and lactation each barred patients from inclusion. The study based diagnoses on clinical symptoms, serum thyroxine and TRAb, thyroid ultrasound and orbital computed tomography. The model made its ophthalmopathy prediction, and onset followed a median about 5.9 months later.

The source material was peripheral blood mononuclear cells (PBMCs), sampled at new diagnosis, from a patient treated with antithyroid drugs. V usage is TRBV11-3 and J usage is TRBJ2-3; 7 nucleotides match TRBD2. The receptor was isolated from a woman aged 30 to 39 with Graves disease. CDR3 nucleotide sequence: TGTGCCAGCAGCCAACTAGCGATCGGCACAGATACGCAGTATTTT. Amino acids: CASSQLAIGTDTQYF.